What follows is one T cell receptor beta chain and its context. These data belong to a study of blood T cell repertoires in COVID-19. As for the study in general: COVID-19 samples, acute and convalescent, were from the United States, Italy and Spain. PBMCs, B-cell-depleted T cells, or T cells were the source of the cDNA or gDNA that made up the material.

During active infection, Seattle patients enrolled and were then monitored through disease. CDR3 size: 11 residues. V lost 5 bases and J 4 bases, leaving 6 bases between the germline ends. Per the original methods: Nucleated cell number was recorded as an estimate derived from reference gene primer amplification. The protocol was immunoSEQ multiplex PCR, while the TCRdb copy is restricted to in-frame clones and leaves out a portion. For V, J and clone size, that table is used; D and trimming come from the DNA. The profile shows fewer than 450,000 clones, around 89% of them singletons. The chain is built from TRBV12-3 or TRBV12-4 and TRBJ2-7, with no clear D. The clonotype was recovered from a woman aged 50 to 60 with COVID-19, enrolled during active disease. Sequencing was carried out using peripheral blood. In DNA, the CDR3 is TGTGCCAGCAGTCCGCGATACGAGCAGTACTTC. Residues: CASSPRYEQYF.